The 7 T cell receptor beta chains below all came from one sample that was sequenced in a study of Graves' ophthalmopathy and Graves' hyperthyroidism. Using RNA transcripts, the TCR beta CDR3 regions were amplified. HTBI primers were used in a first-round RT-PCR, which preceded a second-round multiplex PCR. Each CDR3 protein gets one entry after TCRdb re-called the multiplex PCR reads with MiXCR. The data contain more than 1,000,000 distinct CDR3 sequences, 36% of them singletons. Sequencing was performed on peripheral blood or thyroid tissue (not recorded which). These receptors all stem from an adult man with Graves' hyperthyroidism.

This clonotype was detected ten times or more. The chain combines TRBV5-1 with TRBJ1-1; D gene ambiguous. This CDR3 is 14 amino acids long. Germline V CDR1 and CDR2: SGHRS, YFSETQ. Trimming cost V 7 bases and J 1 base, with 14 bases left between them. DNA for the CDR3: TGCGCCAGCCATCCAGTCGGCCAGAACACTGAAGCTTTCTTT. Translating gives CASHPVGQNTEAFF.

This clonotype was recorded at least ten times. The rearrangement uses TRBV7-9 and TRBJ1-4; TRBD1 is a possible D gene (6 bases). V was shortened by 3 bases and J by 8 bases, with 13 bases between the two germline ends. The CDR3 is 14 amino acids. Germline V gene sequence: CDR1 SEHNR, CDR2 FQNEAQ (reference sequence). The chain's CDR3 is CASSFTGRNEKLFF. The CDR3, as DNA: TGTGCCAGCAGCTTTACAGGGAGGAACGAAAAACTGTTTTTT. Supplemented by reference TRBV7-9 and TRBJ1-4, the full variable domain reads DTGVSQNPRHKITKRGQNVTFRCDPISEHNRLYWYRQTLGQGPEFLTYFQNEAQLEKSRLLSDRFSAERPKGSFSTLEIQRTEQGDSAMYLCASSFTGRNEKLFFGSGTQLSVL.

This clonotype was detected only a few times. V and J are TRBV7-9 and TRBJ2-7; perhaps TRBD1 as D (6 bases). V lost 7 bases and J 5 bases, leaving 9 bases between the germline ends. CDR1 is SEHNR, CDR2 FQNEAQ, per germline (reference sequence). This CDR3 comprises 11 residues. The CDR3 loop is CASTSGDEQYF. The CDR3, as DNA: TGTGCCAGCACCTCAGGGGACGAGCAGTACTTC.

This clonotype was detected only a few times. The gene calls are TRBV6-5 and TRBJ2-7; no definite D call. Germline V gene sequence: CDR1 MNHEY, CDR2 SVGAGI. CDR3 length: 14 residues. V lost 2 bases and J lost 2, with 10 bases in between. CDR3 coding DNA: TGTGCCAGCAGTTACGGATCGGCTCCCTACGAGCAGTACTTC. It codes for CASSYGSAPYEQYF.

The chain carries TRBV7-3 and TRBJ1-5; weak D call: TRBD1 (5 bases). The CDR3 length is 15 residues. The V gene lost 3 bases and the J gene lost 9 bases, with 18 bases spanning the gap. In germline, CDR1 is SGHTA, CDR2 FQGTGA. This CDR3 is CASSLVVGLQWPQHF. The CDR3 DNA is TGTGCCAGCAGCTTGGTGGTGGGGCTTCAGTGGCCCCAGCATTTT.

This clonotype was found many times. This chain joins TRBV19 and TRBJ1-1; TRBD1 might be the D (6 bases). Germline V gene sequence: CDR1 LNHDA, CDR2 SQIVND (reference sequence). Trimming took off 6 bases at V and 0 bases at J, with 11 bases between the two ends. This CDR3 is built from 14 residues. The CDR3 protein is CASRGQPMNTEAFF. The CDR3, as DNA: TGTGCCAGTAGAGGACAGCCCATGAACACTGAAGCTTTCTTT.

The genes are TRBV15 and TRBJ1-2, with TRBD1 as a possible D gene (5 bases). This CDR3 region has 15 residues. The germline V and J ends were trimmed by 1 base and 6 bases, with 15 bases remaining between them. Germline CDR1 is LNHNV and CDR2 is YYDKDF (reference sequence). The CDR3 region is CATSRGWGGRNGYTF. The CDR3 DNA sequence: TGTGCCACCAGCAGAGGCTGGGGGGGACGGAATGGCTACACCTTC.